The TCR beta chain under discussion was sequenced for a study of T cell responses to AZD1222 COVID-19 vaccine. General study results and limits: Spike-specific TCR breadth rose after two AZD1222 doses, and depth rose as well. Repertoires were sampled only after the peak T cell response. Females made up more of the donors, who were largely white British, and clonal diversity may have come out too low. Vaccine-related CD4 TCRs covered spike, predominating at 160-218 and 743-854.

Only in-frame clones appear in the TCRdb table, and some are missing; sequencing was by immunoSEQ multiplex PCR. Found here are fewer than 90,000 clones, about 82% of them singletons; the top ten hold 5.6%. For this clone: Its antigen is still unknown.

V gave up 1 base and J gave up 0 bases, with 7 bases separating them. CDR1 is SGHKS and CDR2 is YYEKEE in the germline V gene (reference sequence). The CDR3 runs to 15 residues. The chain links TRBV5-5 to TRBJ1-4, with D uncertain. The sequencing here drew on peripheral blood, taken 28 days after the second AZD1222 dose. The clonotype comes from an adult who received the AZD1222 COVID-19 vaccine. The DNA for the CDR3 is TGTGCCAGCAGCTTGTGGGTGACAACTAATGAAAAACTGTTTTTT. Residues: CASSLWVTTNEKLFF.